A selection of T cell receptor beta chains follows, all from one sample in a study of blood T cell repertoires in COVID-19. TCRdb's table, derived via immunoSEQ multiplex PCR, lists solely in-frame clones and lacks some. The sample carries about 64,000 clones, 84% recorded once. The specimen was peripheral blood. Receptors originate from an older woman with acute or convalescent COVID-19. Each CDR3 is given with its conserved first and last residue. Fields, in order: clone size, D gene, V gene, J gene, CDR3 DNA, CDR3 protein. A D gene is named only where the DNA matches it firmly. Clone size is shown for a subset of rows, as once, few, many or a class of expanded clone.

clone_size: NA; d_call: NA; v_call: TRBV6-1; j_call: TRBJ1-2; cdr3_nt: TGTGCCAGCAGTGAAGCTAGAAACTATGGCTACACCTTC; cdr3_aa: CASSEARNYGYTF
clone_size: NA; d_call: TRBD1; v_call: TRBV9; j_call: TRBJ1-3; cdr3_nt: TGTGCCAGCAGCGTAGAGGGACAGGGCCTCTCTGGAAACACCATATATTTT; cdr3_aa: CASSVEGQGLSGNTIYF
clone_size: NA; d_call: TRBD1; v_call: TRBV5-1; j_call: TRBJ1-4; cdr3_nt: TGCGCCAGCAGCTTGCTACAGGGGAATGAAAAACTGTTTTTT; cdr3_aa: CASSLLQGNEKLFF
clone_size: NA; d_call: NA; v_call: TRBV7-8; j_call: TRBJ2-3; cdr3_nt: TGTGCCAGCAGCTTAATCGGGTCTAGCACAGATACGCAGTATTTT; cdr3_aa: CASSLIGSSTDTQYF
clone_size: NA; d_call: NA; v_call: TRBV20-1; j_call: TRBJ2-7; cdr3_nt: TGCAGTGCTAGTAGCGTTGGATCCTACGAGCAGTACTTC; cdr3_aa: CSASSVGSYEQYF
clone_size: NA; d_call: NA; v_call: TRBV2; j_call: TRBJ2-4; cdr3_nt: TGTGCCAGCACCCTGGGGGGGGGCCGAGCCAAAAACATTCAGTACTTC; cdr3_aa: CASTLGGGRAKNIQYF
clone_size: NA; d_call: TRBD2; v_call: TRBV11-2; j_call: TRBJ2-2; cdr3_nt: TGTGCCAGCAGCTCCCGGGGGACTAGCGGGAACACCGGGGAGCTGTTTTTT; cdr3_aa: CASSSRGTSGNTGELFF
clone_size: NA; d_call: NA; v_call: TRBV30; j_call: TRBJ1-3; cdr3_nt: TGTGCCTGGAACAAGGGGCGGCTCTCTGGAAACACCATATATTTT; cdr3_aa: CAWNKGRLSGNTIYF
clone_size: NA; d_call: TRBD1; v_call: TRBV5-4; j_call: TRBJ2-2; cdr3_nt: TGTGCCAGCAGCTCCCAGGGACAGGGCCCATCCGGGGAGCTGTTTTTT; cdr3_aa: CASSSQGQGPSGELFF
clone_size: NA; d_call: NA; v_call: TRBV6-1; j_call: TRBJ1-5; cdr3_nt: TGTGCCAGCAGTGAAGGCCTTGGGCGCAATCAGCCCCAGCATTTT; cdr3_aa: CASSEGLGRNQPQHF
clone_size: few; d_call: NA; v_call: TRBV7-8; j_call: TRBJ2-2; cdr3_nt: TGTGCCAGCAGGAAACTAGACGGCAGCGGGGAGCTGTTTTTT; cdr3_aa: CASRKLDGSGELFF
clone_size: few; d_call: NA; v_call: TRBV4-1; j_call: TRBJ1-2; cdr3_nt: TGCGCCAGCAGCCTAAACCCTTCAGAAAACTATGGCTACACCTTC; cdr3_aa: CASSLNPSENYGYTF
clone_size: few; d_call: TRBD2; v_call: TRBV6-5; j_call: TRBJ2-1; cdr3_nt: TGTGCCAGCAGTTACTCTCCTAGCGGGGGTGGTGAGCAGTTCTTC; cdr3_aa: CASSYSPSGGGEQFF
clone_size: few; d_call: TRBD2; v_call: TRBV6-1; j_call: TRBJ2-3; cdr3_nt: TGTGCCAGCAGTGAAGAGGTAGCGGGGAACACAGATACGCAGTATTTT; cdr3_aa: CASSEEVAGNTDTQYF
clone_size: NA; d_call: TRBD1; v_call: TRBV5-1; j_call: TRBJ2-2; cdr3_nt: TGCGCCAGCAGCTTATACCAAGGGGGCCACACCGGGGAGCTGTTTTTT; cdr3_aa: CASSLYQGGHTGELFF
clone_size: NA; d_call: TRBD1; v_call: TRBV6-4; j_call: TRBJ1-1; cdr3_nt: TGTGCCAGCAGTGACTCAGCAGGGGGTCGGAGAAGAGCTTTCTTT; cdr3_aa: CASSDSAGGRRRAFF